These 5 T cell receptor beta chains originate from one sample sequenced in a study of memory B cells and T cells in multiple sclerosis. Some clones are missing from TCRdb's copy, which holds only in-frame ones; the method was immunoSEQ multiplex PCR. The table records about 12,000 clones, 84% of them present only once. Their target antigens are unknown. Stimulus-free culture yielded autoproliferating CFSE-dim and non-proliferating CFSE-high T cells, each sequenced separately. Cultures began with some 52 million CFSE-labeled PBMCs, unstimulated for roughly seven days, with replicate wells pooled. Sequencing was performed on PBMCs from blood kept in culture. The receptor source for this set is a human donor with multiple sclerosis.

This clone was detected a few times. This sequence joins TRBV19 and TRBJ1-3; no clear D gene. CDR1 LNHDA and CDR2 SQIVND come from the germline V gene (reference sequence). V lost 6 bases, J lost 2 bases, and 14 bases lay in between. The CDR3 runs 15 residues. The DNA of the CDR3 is TGTGCCAGTAGGGGTTCTGGGCAACCTGGAAACACCATATATTTT. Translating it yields CASRGSGQPGNTIYF.

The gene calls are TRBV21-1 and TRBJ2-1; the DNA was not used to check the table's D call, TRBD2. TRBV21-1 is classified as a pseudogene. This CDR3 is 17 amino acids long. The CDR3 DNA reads TGTGCCAGCAGCAACTCCCGGGGGGTCGGGGGGTACAATGAGCAGTTCTTC. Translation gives CASSNSRGVGGYNEQFF.

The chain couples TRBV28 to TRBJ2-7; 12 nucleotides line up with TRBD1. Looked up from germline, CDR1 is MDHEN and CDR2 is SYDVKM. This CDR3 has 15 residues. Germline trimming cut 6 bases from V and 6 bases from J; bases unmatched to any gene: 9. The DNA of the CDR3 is TGTGCCAGCAGGCGGGACAGGGGGCTCCCGCTCGAGCAGTACTTC. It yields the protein CASRRDRGLPLEQYF.

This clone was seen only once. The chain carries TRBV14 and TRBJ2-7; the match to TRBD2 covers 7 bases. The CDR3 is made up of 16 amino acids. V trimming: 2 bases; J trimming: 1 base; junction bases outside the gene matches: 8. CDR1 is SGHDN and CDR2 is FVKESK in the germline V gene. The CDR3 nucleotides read TGTGCCAGCAGCCAATTTATGGGGACTACATCCTACGAGCAGTACTTC. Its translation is CASSQFMGTTSYEQYF.

CDR3 region: CASSLTQGLGYTF. DNA for the CDR3: TGCGCCAGCAGCCTAACGCAGGGACTCGGCTACACCTTC. This sequence joins TRBV4-1 and TRBJ1-2, with a possible D match to TRBD1 (5 bases). The germline V gene encodes CDR1 MGHRA and CDR2 YSYEKL. The V end was cut by 4 bases, the J end by 8 bases, with 14 bases between. There are 13 residues in the CDR3.